This T cell receptor (beta chain) was obtained from a study of shared clonotypes between healthy human individuals. V gave up 0 bases and J gave up 9 bases, with 19 bases separating them. Germline lookup yields CDR1 SGHRS and CDR2 YFSETQ. This CDR3 is built from 16 residues. The donors were adults (healthy and HIV-negative) with no recent acute infections or vaccinations. Study processing details: ImmunoSEQ yielded junction-only sequences lacking quality scores, so filtering differed. Measured with immunoSEQ multiplex PCR; TCRdb has only the in-frame clones, and not every one. V and J calls and clone size follow that table, whereas D and trimming were derived from the DNA. The sample has about 470,000 clones, 75% to 85% seen once; the top ten hold roughly 13%.

The origin of this receptor is a woman aged 40 to 50 in good health. Some clones in this sample may be carry-over from other donors' samples. J is TRBJ2-1 and V is TRBV5-1; either TRBD1 or TRBD2 may supply D (5 bases each). Sequencing was done on a sample of PBMCs. CDR3 DNA: TGCGCCAGCAGCTTGGGGGTAGGGGTTGGGGACGGTGAGCAGTTCTTC. Translation: CASSLGVGVGDGEQFF.